This T cell receptor beta chain appears in the sequencing data of a study of T cells after posttransplantation cyclophosphamide. Study-wide results and limits: Later post-transplant blood repertoires were often dominated by donor CD8+ memory clones.

The assay was immunoSEQ multiplex PCR, and TCRdb's table has in-frame clones only and misses some. Here the sample spans fewer than 60,000 clones, roughly 92% being singletons. There are a few counts of this clone. The antigen is undetermined. The CDR3 is 13 amino acids. From germline, CDR1 is SNHLY and CDR2 FYNNEI. V lost 4 bases and J 3 bases, leaving 10 bases between the germline ends. This chain joins TRBV2 and TRBJ2-7; possibly TRBD1 for D (5 bases). The clonotype was recovered from a woman aged 30 to 39 in good health and a related stem cell transplant donor. Sequenced: PBMCs. The CDR3 is CASSGQGNYEQYF. As DNA, the CDR3 is TGTGCCAGCAGTGGCCAGGGAAACTACGAGCAGTACTTC.